The clone carrying this T cell receptor (beta chain) has at least ten counts. This specimen belongs to a study of T cells in Graves' hyperthyroidism and ophthalmopathy. Study at large: Peripheral blood collection took place at initial diagnosis, before any treatment.

Amplification yielded TCR beta CDR3 regions, with RNA transcripts as the source. HTBI primers were used for first-round RT-PCR of the TCR CDR3. MiXCR, run by TCRdb on the multiplex PCR reads, gives a single entry per CDR3 protein. The sample yields 300,000 to 500,000 distinct CDR3 sequences, around 15% seen once. The cohort's ophthalmopathy patients, a group with duration under 3 months, had a Clinical Activity Score of at least 3 and a NOSPECS grade of at least 4. This clonotype was sampled from a man aged 45-60 years with Graves' ophthalmopathy. The sequenced material came from blood.

DNA for the CDR3: TGTGCCAGCAGCCTCCGGGAGACCTACAATGAGCAGTTCTTC. Its translation is CASSLRETYNEQFF. The V gene is TRBV7-9, the J gene TRBJ2-1; possible D gene TRBD2, 6 bases. V was trimmed by 5 bases and J by 2 bases, leaving 10 bases between them. The CDR3 loop spans 14 amino acids. Germline V gene lookup returns CDR1 SEHNR and CDR2 FQNEAQ (reference sequence).